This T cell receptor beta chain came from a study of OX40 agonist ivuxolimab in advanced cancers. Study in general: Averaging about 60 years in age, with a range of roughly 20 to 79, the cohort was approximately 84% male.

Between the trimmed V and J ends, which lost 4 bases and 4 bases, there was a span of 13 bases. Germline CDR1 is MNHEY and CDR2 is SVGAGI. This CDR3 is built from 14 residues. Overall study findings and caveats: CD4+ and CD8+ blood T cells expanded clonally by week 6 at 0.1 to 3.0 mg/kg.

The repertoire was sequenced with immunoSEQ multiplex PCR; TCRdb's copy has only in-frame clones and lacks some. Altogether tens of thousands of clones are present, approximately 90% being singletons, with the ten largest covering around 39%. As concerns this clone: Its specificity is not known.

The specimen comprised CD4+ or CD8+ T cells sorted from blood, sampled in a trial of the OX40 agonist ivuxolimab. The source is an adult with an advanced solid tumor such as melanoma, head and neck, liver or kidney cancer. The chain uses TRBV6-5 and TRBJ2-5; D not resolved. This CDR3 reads CASSWSTNGETQYF. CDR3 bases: TGTGCCAGCAGTTGGAGCACGAACGGAGAGACCCAGTACTTC.